The subject of this entry is one T cell receptor beta chain. Its antigen is unidentified. The germline gives CDR1 MNHEY, CDR2 SMNVEV (reference sequence). The CDR3 contains 13 residues. V dropped 5 bases and J dropped 8 bases, with 15 bases sitting between them. In the PCR, 60 Vbeta and 13 Jbeta primers were used. The table came from immunoSEQ multiplex PCR; TCRdb's copy has only in-frame clones and leaves some out. The table has about 97,000 clones, approximately 64% seen once. The record originates from a study of cytomegalovirus exposure and HLA in healthy donors. Study-level points and caveats: Later analysis demonstrated an association between a missense DCLRE1C variant and TCR beta V- and J-gene trimming. DRB1 showed the most TCR associations and HLA-C the fewest in a later analysis, as rates varied by HLA locus.

This receptor was taken from a human donor in good health. This chain joins TRBV27 and TRBJ1-2, with D perhaps TRBD1 (6 bases). The source material was PBMCs. The CDR3 DNA reads TGTGCCAGCAGTACAATTAAGGGGGTGGGCTACACCTTC. It specifies CASSTIKGVGYTF.